Detailed here is one TCR beta chain. The CDR3 does not end in the conserved phenylalanine or tryptophan, so this is likely a read error. The limits of the CDR3 on the DNA are not certain, so only TCRdb's listed CDR3 is given. This sample stems from a study of sequential checkpoint blockade in melanoma. Across the whole study: First-line arms were nivolumab then ipilimumab, or the reverse, randomized 1:1.

Using immunoSEQ multiplex PCR, the repertoire was profiled, and TCRdb retains in-frame clones only, with some absent. The table lists 15,000 to 20,000 clones, roughly two thirds of them singletons. Treatment given: randomized to nivolumab then ipilimumab (arm A) or the reverse (arm B). PBMC sorting kept live CD3+CD8+ cells without CD19 or CD56. Sequencing used CD8+ T cells sorted from blood (inferred from file names), obtained from a patient given nivolumab and ipilimumab in sequence. This TCR was recovered from a human donor with melanoma.

CDR3 sequence: CANSYERDIGSY. This chain uses TRBV6-6 with TRBJ1-2; the table's D gene call, TRBD1, was not cross checked with the DNA. Including both end residues, the CDR3 is 12 amino acids long. Per the germline V gene, CDR1 is MNHNY and CDR2 is SVGAGI (reference sequence).